This note documents a single T cell receptor (beta chain) sequence. The target antigen is unknown. The data derive from a study of human T cells and chemical hapten exposure. Study-wide results and limits: The presence of alopecia in the donors means their immune response may differ from healthy people's. While controls formed fewer of them, expanded TCRs formed significantly more large CDR3 similarity clusters.

Described time point: patch test 2, 6 weeks after DPC sensitization. Treatment: therapeutic diphenylcyclopropenone sensitization with weekly scalp DPC. TCRdb re-derived calls from the RACE reads in MiXCR, one entry per CDR3 protein. Of about 84,000 distinct CDR3 sequences in the sample, roughly 10% were seen once. Germline V gives CDR1 MDHEN, CDR2 SYDVKM. The J segment lost 3 bases and the V segment lost 7 bases, leaving 3 bases of the junction unmatched. This CDR3 is 13 amino acids long. This receptor was taken from a woman aged 45-65 years with alopecia areata. Some clones in this sample may be carry-over from other donors' samples. The sample in question was whole blood, obtained in connection with sensitization to the hapten diphenylcyclopropenone (DPC). The V gene is TRBV28, the J gene TRBJ1-1, with 9 bases lining up with TRBD1. Here the CDR3 reads CASNRQGDTEAFF. The CDR3 bases are TGTGCCAGCAATCGACAGGGGGACACTGAAGCTTTCTTT. Full variable domain (rest looked up from reference TRBV28 and TRBJ1-1): DVKVTQSSRYLVKRTGEKVFLECVQDMDHENMFWYRQDPGLGLRLIYFSYDVKMKEKGDIPEGYSVSREKKERFSLILESASTNQTSMYLCASNRQGDTEAFFGQGTRLTVV.